This T cell receptor beta chain is drawn from a study of blood T cells in healthy people across ages. The second PCR ran roughly 7 to 11 cycles with a sample-barcoded 5' primer and J-beta primers. Each cDNA molecule was tagged by a template-switch adaptor with 12 random nucleotides. TCRdb ran MiXCR on the 5' RACE reads and lists one entry per CDR3 protein. The sample lists 500,000 to 650,000 distinct CDR3 sequences; about a quarter were seen once. CDR1 and CDR2 (germline): SQVTM, ANQGSEA. Deletions cut 7 bases from V and 4 bases from J, with 17 bases between. The CDR3 runs 14 residues. Another study also made use of these data, one on T cells of mothers and their children.

This sequence joins TRBV29-1 and TRBJ2-1; D is unclear. Specimen: blood. The sequence was obtained from a boy between 2 and 10 years old in good health. CDR3 DNA: TGCAGCGGTGCCAACCTCTTGAAGTACAATGAGCAGTTCTTC. Translated, it gives CSGANLLKYNEQFF.